This TCR beta chain came from a study of vaccination effects on CD4 cells after COVID-19. Regarding this clone: Its antigen is currently unknown.

Peptide-pool stimulation followed by sequencing identified expanded antigen-specific CD4+ clonotypes in the ViraFEST assay. Cultured cells yielded isolated CD4+ T cells after 10 days. The individual was infected with SARS-CoV-2 between March and December 2020, as confirmed by PCR. The data were produced by immunoSEQ multiplex PCR, yet TCRdb's version contains in-frame clones alone and is incomplete. This sample has roughly 27,000 clones, with about three quarters found just once. The CDR3 sequence is 16 residues long. CDR1 and CDR2 from the germline V gene are LGHDT and YNNKEL (reference sequence). Trimming took 4 bases from V and 6 from J, leaving 16 bases between them.

Material: CD4+ T cells from PBMCs cultured with SARS-CoV-2 spike peptides, obtained before COVID-19 vaccination. The sequence was obtained from a human donor who had a prior SARS-CoV-2 infection. The gene calls are TRBV3-1 (or the pseudogene TRBV3-2) and TRBJ1-6, with D possibly TRBD1 on 6 matching bases. The CDR3 nucleotides are TGTGCCAGCAGCCGGGGGGCGGGGGTTGGTAATTCACCCCTCCACTTT. It codes for CASSRGAGVGNSPLHF.